Following are 32 T cell receptor beta chains from one sample sequenced in a study of blood T cell repertoires in COVID-19. Produced via immunoSEQ multiplex PCR; TCRdb's table is partial and in-frame only. The sample lists around 80,000 clones; just over 85% were seen once. Material: peripheral blood. The receptors here all came from a woman aged 80 or over with acute or convalescent COVID-19.

The chain joins TRBV3-1 (or the pseudogene TRBV3-2) to TRBJ1-1; D might be TRBD1 (5 bases). The V end was cut by 4 bases, the J end by 6 bases, with 12 bases between. This CDR3 contains 13 residues. Germline values: CDR1 LGHDT, CDR2 YNNKEL (reference sequence). CDR3 nucleotide sequence: TGTGCCAGCAGCCTAACCGACAGCGCTGAAGCTTTCTTT. As protein: CASSLTDSAEAFF.

The chain is built from TRBV5-1 and TRBJ2-1; 12 bases line up with TRBD2. V shed 2 bases, J shed 4 bases, and the junction held 7 bases outside the gene matches. The CDR3 extends over 17 amino acids. The germline gives CDR1 SGHRS, CDR2 YFSETQ. In DNA form, the CDR3 reads TGCGCCAGCAGCTTACAAACTAGCGGGAGGACTTACAATGAGCAGTTCTTC. Its translation is CASSLQTSGRTYNEQFF.

The chain couples TRBV5-1 to TRBJ2-2, with TRBD2 matching 7 bases. This CDR3 spans 15 amino acids. Germline assignment: CDR1 SGHRS and CDR2 YFSETQ. After removal of 5 bases from V and 3 bases from J, the junction contained 7 bases not matched to a gene. Written as DNA, the CDR3 is TGCGCCAGCAGTACCGGGACTATCCACACCGGGGAGCTGTTTTTT. Translated: CASSTGTIHTGELFF.

The chain uses TRBV27 and TRBJ1-1; possibly TRBD1 for D (6 bases). V was pared by 3 bases and J by 3 bases, with 11 bases between. Looked up from germline, CDR1 is MNHEY and CDR2 is SMNVEV (reference sequence). The CDR3 extends over 14 amino acids. CDR3 bases: TGTGCCAGCAGTTTTGGGGGGGCCTACACTGAAGCTTTCTTT. As protein: CASSFGGAYTEAFF.

The genes are TRBV7-9 and TRBJ1-2; D call uncertain. Germline CDR1 is SEHNR and CDR2 is FQNEAQ (reference sequence). Trimming left V 5 bases short and J 8 bases short, with 15 bases between. This CDR3 region has 13 residues. The CDR3 bases are TGTGCCAGCAGCGTTATGGATGAGGAAGGCTACACCTTC. This codes for CASSVMDEEGYTF.

The chain carries TRBV30 and TRBJ2-4; 13 positions match TRBD2. Trimming cost V 2 bases and J 0 bases; bases outside gene matches: 7. This CDR3 is built from 18 residues. Germline CDR1 is GTSNPN and CDR2 is SVGIG (reference sequence). The DNA for the CDR3 is TGTGCCTGGAGTATACTAGCGGGGGGGGGCTCAGCCAAAAACATTCAGTACTTC. It encodes CAWSILAGGGSAKNIQYF.

The V call is TRBV27, the J call TRBJ2-7; 12 bases are shared with TRBD2. Unmatched junction bases numbered 4, after V lost 1 base and J lost 6 bases. CDR3 length equals 15 residues. Germline CDR1 MNHEY, CDR2 SMNVEV (reference sequence). The CDR3 nucleotides read TGTGCCAGCAGTTTATGGCTAGCGGGAGGGACCGAGCAGTACTTC. Translation gives CASSLWLAGGTEQYF.

This chain connects TRBV6-5 to TRBJ1-2; D remains ambiguous. The V end was cut by 0 bases, the J end by 6 bases, with 8 bases between. The CDR3 spans 13 residues. Germline V CDR1 and CDR2: MNHEY, SVGAGI. The CDR3 loop is CASSYSLDNGYTF. The CDR3 nucleotides are TGTGCCAGCAGTTACTCCCTCGACAATGGCTACACCTTC.

CDR3 loop: CASSTMSGGYTF. CDR3 nucleotide sequence: TGTGCCAGCAGCACTATGTCGGGAGGCTACACCTTC. The chain couples TRBV12-3 or TRBV12-4 to TRBJ1-2; no clear D gene. Trimming left V 6 bases short and J 8 bases short, with 13 bases between. This CDR3 region has 12 residues.

This chain connects TRBV5-1 to TRBJ1-1; 9 bases align to TRBD1. CDR1 and CDR2 (germline): SGHRS, YFSETQ. The V gene end was trimmed by 1 base and the J gene end by 10 bases; junction bases not matched to a gene: 8. CDR3 length equals 14 residues. Here the CDR3 DNA reads TGCGCCAGCAGCTTGACACCCGGGACAGGGTCAGCTTTCTTT. As protein: CASSLTPGTGSAFF.

This chain connects TRBV6-5 to TRBJ2-3, with 11 positions matching TRBD1. V shed 5 bases and J 5 bases; nucleotides not matched to a gene: 6. CDR3 length: 15 residues. From germline, CDR1 is MNHEY and CDR2 SVGAGI. The CDR3 protein is CASSRDRGNQDTQYF. DNA for the CDR3: TGTGCCAGCAGTCGGGACAGGGGGAACCAAGATACGCAGTATTTT.

The rearrangement joins TRBV5-1 to TRBJ2-2; D is perhaps TRBD1 (6 bases). CDR3 size: 20 residues. Germline V gene sequence: CDR1 SGHRS, CDR2 YFSETQ. Trimming pared 4 bases from V and 1 base from J, leaving 26 bases between. In DNA form, the CDR3 reads TGCGCCAGCAGCCGCCAGGGGTTAGTGGTTATGGTCGGGAACACCGGGGAGCTGTTTTTT. Translated, it gives CASSRQGLVVMVGNTGELFF.

This clone was seen only a few times. The chain combines TRBV6-1 with TRBJ1-5; D may be TRBD1 (5 bases). CDR3 size: 12 residues. V was cut by 3 bases and J by 8 bases, with 8 bases left in between. The V gene's germline CDR1 is MNHNS and CDR2 SASEGT. CDR3 loop: CASSDRVKPQHF. The DNA of the CDR3 is TGTGCCAGCAGTGACAGGGTAAAGCCCCAGCATTTT.

The chain joins TRBV2 to TRBJ2-7; 9 positions match TRBD2. The CDR3 is 14 amino acids. Trimming at V came to 6 bases and at J to 0 bases, leaving 3 bases not matched to a gene. Germline V gives CDR1 SNHLY, CDR2 FYNNEI. CDR3 sequence (DNA): TGTGCCAGCAGGGATAGCGGGGGCTCCTACGAGCAGTACTTC. Protein product: CASRDSGGSYEQYF.

The chain uses TRBV9 and TRBJ2-1; a weak D match, TRBD2 (6 bases). The germline V gene has CDR1 SGDLS and CDR2 YYNGEE. V shed 0 bases and J shed 1 base, with 14 bases lying between them. The CDR3 runs 17 residues. The CDR3 loop is CASSVVSLGGSYNEQFF. The CDR3 DNA follows: TGTGCCAGCAGCGTAGTATCCCTAGGAGGGTCCTACAATGAGCAGTTCTTC.

The J gene is TRBJ2-1, the V gene TRBV19; D ambiguous. V gave up 5 bases and J gave up 4 bases, with 12 bases separating them. The CDR3 consists of 14 residues. Germline V gene sequence: CDR1 LNHDA, CDR2 SQIVND (reference sequence). The CDR3 region is CASSPGDLYNEQFF. The CDR3, as DNA: TGTGCCAGTAGTCCCGGAGACTTATACAATGAGCAGTTCTTC.

V and J are TRBV27 and TRBJ1-5; TRBD1 matches at 8 bases. J was trimmed by 5 bases and V by 6 bases; bases with no gene match: 12. The CDR3 has 16 amino acids. The germline V gene encodes CDR1 MNHEY and CDR2 SMNVEV (reference sequence). The CDR3 DNA sequence: TGTGCCAGCAGCCACTGGGGGCAGGGGGCACATCAGCCCCAGCATTTT. Residues: CASSHWGQGAHQPQHF.

The chain is built from TRBV27 and TRBJ1-2; possibly TRBD1 for D (6 bases). This CDR3 region has 15 residues. Germline V gene sequence: CDR1 MNHEY, CDR2 SMNVEV (reference sequence). Trimming cost V 3 bases and J 0 bases, with 11 bases left between them. CDR3 nucleotide sequence: TGTGCCAGCAGTTTTATGGGGGCCGCTAACTATGGCTACACCTTC. This translates into CASSFMGAANYGYTF.

This clone was counted a single time. The chain couples TRBV30 to TRBJ1-1, with 7 positions matching TRBD1. The CDR3 spans 12 residues. Germline CDR1 and CDR2: GTSNPN and SVGIG (reference sequence). The junction had 2 bases not matched to a gene; V was cut back by 3 bases and J by 4 bases. DNA of the CDR3: TGTGCCTGGAGGGGGACAGTCACTGAAGCTTTCTTT. Translation gives CAWRGTVTEAFF.

The rearrangement uses TRBV7-3 and TRBJ2-1, with unresolved D. Per the germline V gene, CDR1 is SGHTA and CDR2 is FQGTGA. Trimming took 4 bases from V and 8 from J, leaving 12 bases between them. This CDR3 is built from 13 residues. CDR3 DNA: TGTGCCAGCAGCTCGGGTCTCGGCGATGAGCAGTTCTTC. Translating it yields CASSSGLGDEQFF.

The rearrangement uses TRBV27 and TRBJ2-7, with 7 positions matching TRBD1. Germline-derived CDR1 and CDR2 are MNHEY and SMNVEV (reference sequence). CDR3 length equals 13 residues. The V segment lost 5 bases and the J segment 2 bases; nucleotides outside the gene matches: 3. CDR3 bases: TGTGCCAGCAGTAGGGACAGACCCTACGAGCAGTACTTC. It yields the protein CASSRDRPYEQYF.

This chain links TRBV7-2 with TRBJ1-2, with TRBD1 matching over 7 bases. The V and J ends lost 3 bases and 6 bases, in that order; junction bases with no gene match: 4. The germline gives CDR1 SGHTA, CDR2 FQGNSA. The CDR3 is 13 amino acids. The CDR3 loop reads CASSFIGGNGYTF. The CDR3 bases are TGTGCCAGCAGCTTTATAGGGGGCAATGGCTACACCTTC.

The chain carries TRBV18 and TRBJ2-5, with D maybe TRBD1 (5 bases). Trimming took off 1 base at V and 2 bases at J, with 8 bases between the two ends. The CDR3 sequence is 14 residues long. The germline V gene encodes CDR1 KGHSH and CDR2 LQKENI. This CDR3 reads CASSPQAGQETQYF. The CDR3 DNA sequence: TGTGCCAGCTCACCACAGGCAGGGCAAGAGACCCAGTACTTC.

This clone was recorded only once. CDR3 region: CASSDRLSYEQYF. DNA for the CDR3: TGTGCCAGCAGTGACAGGTTGTCCTACGAGCAGTACTTC. This sequence joins TRBV5-6 and TRBJ2-7; D possibly corresponds to TRBD1 (6 bases). This CDR3 has 13 amino acids. Germline CDR1 and CDR2: SGHDT and YYEEEE. The V gene lost 5 bases and the J gene lost 1 base, with 10 bases spanning the gap.

This chain joins TRBV4-3 and TRBJ1-6; D not certain. Germline V gene lookup returns CDR1 LGHNA and CDR2 YSLEER. CDR3 length equals 14 residues. V lost 0 bases and J 14 bases, leaving 14 bases between the germline ends. The CDR3 DNA reads TGCGCCAGCAGCCAAGAAAGCCTCCGAACGGCCCTCCACTTT. Encoded protein: CASSQESLRTALHF.

In this sample, this clone turned up a few times. The genes are TRBV5-1 and TRBJ1-1, with D uncertain. V was clipped by 4 bases and J by 0 bases, with 10 bases between them. CDR3 length: 14 amino acids. Germline loops: CDR1 SGHRS, CDR2 YFSETQ. The CDR3 reads CASSAIGVNTEAFF. The CDR3 nucleotides read TGCGCCAGCAGCGCAATCGGGGTGAACACTGAAGCTTTCTTT.

The J gene is TRBJ2-7, the V gene TRBV18, with unresolved D. Germline CDR1 reads KGHSH; CDR2 reads LQKENI. V lost 1 base and J lost 2, with 12 bases in between. The CDR3 length is 15 residues. CDR3 in amino acids: CASSPLHHHTYEQYF. Written as DNA, the CDR3 is TGTGCCAGCTCACCACTACACCACCATACCTACGAGCAGTACTTC.

The chain has TRBV18 and TRBJ2-7; 8 nucleotides align to TRBD1. CDR1 and CDR2 from the germline V gene are KGHSH and LQKENI. This CDR3 comprises 16 residues. J was trimmed by 6 bases and V by 2 bases; bases with no gene match: 12. CDR3 coding DNA: TGTGCCAGCTCACCATCTCTCGGTCAGGGGGCGTCCGAGCAGTACTTC. This sequence encodes CASSPSLGQGASEQYF.

Concerning this clone itself: An end of the junction does not agree with germline; a read error may underlie this. The rearrangement uses TRBV7-2 and TRBJ2-7; 10 bases fit TRBD1. Germline lookup yields CDR1 SGHTA and CDR2 FQGNSA. There are 14 residues in the CDR3. This CDR3 reads CASTLGQGAYEQYF. The CDR3, as DNA: TGTGCCAGCACCTTAGGACAGGGGGCCTACGAGCAGTACTTC. The whole variable domain, remainder taken from reference TRBV7-2 and TRBJ2-7, is GAGVSQSPSNKVTEKGKDVELRCDPISGHTALYWYRQSLGQGLEFLIYFQGNSAPDKSGLPSDRFSAERTGGSVSTLTIQRTQQEDSAVYLCASTLGQGAYEQYFGPGTRLTVT.

The chain combines TRBV19 with TRBJ2-1, with TRBD2 identical over 7 bases. The CDR3 runs 14 residues. The trim removed 7 bases at V and 4 bases at J, leaving 7 bases unmatched. CDR1 and CDR2 (germline): LNHDA, SQIVND (reference sequence). This CDR3 reads CASMRAGSYNEQFF. As DNA, the CDR3 is TGTGCCAGTATGCGAGCGGGATCATACAATGAGCAGTTCTTC.

The rearrangement joins TRBV4-1 to TRBJ1-4; possibly TRBD1 for D (5 bases). Trimming removed 0 bases at V and 0 bases at J, with 11 bases between. The CDR3 length is 17 residues. Germline V gives CDR1 MGHRA, CDR2 YSYEKL. CDR3 sequence (DNA): TGCGCCAGCAGCCAAGATCCCCAGGGTTCAACTAATGAAAAACTGTTTTTT. Translated, it gives CASSQDPQGSTNEKLFF.

The rearrangement uses TRBV2 and TRBJ2-2; perhaps TRBD1 as D (6 bases). V was pared by 5 bases and J by 2 bases, with 12 bases between. CDR3 length: 15 amino acids. Germline lookup yields CDR1 SNHLY and CDR2 FYNNEI. This chain's CDR3 is CASSPDSRNTGELFF. The CDR3 DNA follows: TGTGCCAGCAGTCCGGACAGTCGAAACACCGGGGAGCTGTTTTTT.